A single sample is the source of the 25 T cell receptor beta chains below, sequenced in a study of vaccination effects on CD4 cells after COVID-19. Data came from immunoSEQ multiplex PCR; TCRdb stores just in-frame clones and leaves some out. The table has approximately 30,000 clones, 83% seen once. Their cognate antigens are unknown. Viral peptide pools were used in the ViraFEST assay to expand antigen-specific CD4+ T cells, and sequencing came afterward. It was after more than 8 days of culture that CD4+ T cells were isolated. All study participants received two doses of BNT162b2 or mRNA-1273 vaccine. The specimen was CD4+ T cells from PBMCs cultured with HCoV-NL63 spike peptides, collected after COVID-19 vaccination. These receptors originate from a human donor who received a COVID-19 vaccine. Some clones in this sample may be carry-over from other donors' samples.

The V and J genes are TRBV24-1 and TRBJ2-6, with 12 bases identical to TRBD1. Trimming removed 9 bases from V and 1 base from J; junction bases left unmatched: 6. Germline V gives CDR1 KGHDR, CDR2 SFDVKD. This CDR3 is built from 17 residues. This chain's CDR3 is CATGPGQGASGANVLTF. CDR3 bases: TGTGCCACCGGACCGGGACAGGGGGCGTCTGGGGCCAACGTCCTGACTTTC.

The chain combines TRBV5-5 with TRBJ2-3; possible D gene TRBD2, 5 bases. Trimming removed 4 bases at V and 0 bases at J, with 15 bases between. The CDR3 totals 16 residues. Looked up from germline, CDR1 is SGHKS and CDR2 is YYEKEE (reference sequence). CDR3 DNA: TGTGCCAGCAGCCCGCAACTAGTATCTAGCACAGATACGCAGTATTTT. Its protein is CASSPQLVSSTDTQYF.

The chain employs TRBV18 and TRBJ1-6; TRBD1 agrees at 7 bases. With V trimmed by 6 bases and J by 10 bases, 12 bases remained unmatched. Germline CDR1 is KGHSH and CDR2 is LQKENI. There are 15 residues in the CDR3. CDR3 sequence: CASSAGTAVLSPLHF. CDR3 bases: TGTGCCAGCTCGGCCGGGACAGCGGTCCTCTCACCCCTCCACTTT.

V usage is TRBV9 and J usage is TRBJ2-1; 8 bases align to TRBD2. V lost 4 bases and J lost 6; bases outside the gene matches: 12. The germline gives CDR1 SGDLS, CDR2 YYNGEE. The CDR3 extends over 16 amino acids. As DNA, the CDR3 is TGTGCCAGCAGCCCGCCGGGGGGGAATATCTTCAATGAGCAGTTCTTC. Translation: CASSPPGGNIFNEQFF.

Here the CDR3 DNA reads TGTGCCAGCACTCAGGGGGGTGGAAAGACCCAGTACTTC. It specifies CASTQGGGKTQYF. The chain recombines TRBV5-6 with TRBJ2-5, with D maybe TRBD1 (7 bases). The germline CDR1 and CDR2 sequences are SGHDT and YYEEEE. The CDR3 runs 13 residues. V lost 6 bases to trimming and J lost 6 bases, with 15 bases between them.

This CDR3 reads CASSLPGLKTDTQYF. The CDR3 coding sequence is TGTGCCAGCAGCTTACCGGGACTTAAGACAGATACGCAGTATTTT. V and J are TRBV11-2 and TRBJ2-3; D is possibly TRBD2 (6 bases). Trimming left V 2 bases short and J 3 bases short, with 12 bases between. CDR1 is SGHAT and CDR2 is FQNNGV in the germline V gene. This CDR3 region has 15 residues.

The chain carries TRBV2 and TRBJ2-7; possibly TRBD2 for D (6 bases). Germline lookup yields CDR1 SNHLY and CDR2 FYNNEI. The CDR3 contains 13 residues. Trimming pared 4 bases from V and 2 bases from J, leaving 9 bases between. CDR3 residues: CASSVGRTYEQYV. The CDR3 DNA follows: TGTGCCAGCAGTGTTGGGAGGACCTACGAGCAGTACGTC.

The chain links TRBV7-3 to TRBJ1-1, with 8 bases lining up with TRBD1. V was pared by 5 bases and J by 1 base, with 3 bases of the junction left unmatched. CDR3 length: 14 amino acids. Germline V gene data show CDR1 as SGHTA and CDR2 as FQGTGA. Here the CDR3 reads CASSLQGGNTEAFF. CDR3 DNA: TGTGCCAGCAGCCTACAGGGGGGGAACACTGAAGCTTTCTTT.

The chain recombines TRBV9 with TRBJ1-4; 7 bases fit TRBD1. CDR3 length: 14 residues. Germline trimming cut 4 bases from V and 5 bases from J; bases unmatched to any gene: 5. CDR1 is SGDLS and CDR2 is YYNGEE in the germline V gene. CDR3 coding DNA: TGTGCCAGCAGCCAGAACAGGGGCAATGAAAAACTGTTTTTT. It yields the protein CASSQNRGNEKLFF.

V gene TRBV20-1 combines with J gene TRBJ2-5, with a weak D call TRBD1 (6 bases). V was clipped by 0 bases and J by 12 bases, with 11 bases between them. CDR3 length equals 11 residues. Germline CDR1 and CDR2: DFQATT and SNEGSKA (reference sequence). This CDR3 is CSARDGQLKYF. The CDR3 DNA follows: TGCAGTGCTAGAGATGGACAGTTGAAGTACTTC.

The chain is built from TRBV25-1 and TRBJ1-6; D call uncertain. V was trimmed by 1 base and J by 0 bases, leaving 13 bases between them. Germline CDR1 is MGHDK and CDR2 is SYGVNS. CDR3 length: 18 amino acids. In DNA, the CDR3 is TGTGCCAGCAGTGAATGGGGTGGCGGTAGCTCCTATAATTCACCCCTCCACTTT. This translates into CASSEWGGGSSYNSPLHF.

The V and J genes are TRBV5-5 and TRBJ2-2, with 11 bases aligning to TRBD2. The CDR3 contains 18 residues. CDR1 SGHKS and CDR2 YYEKEE come from the germline V gene (reference sequence). V dropped 3 bases and J dropped 0; count of bases not matched to a gene: 7. The CDR3 nucleotides read TGTGCCAGCAGCTCCACCGGGACTAGCGGCGCGAACACCGGGGAGCTGTTTTTT. This translates into CASSSTGTSGANTGELFF.

The V gene is TRBV6-5, the J gene TRBJ1-2; a possible D gene is TRBD1 (5 bases). This CDR3 has 12 residues. The V gene lost 8 bases and the J gene lost 5 bases, with 12 bases spanning the gap. Per germline, CDR1 MNHEY and CDR2 SVGAGI. CDR3 in DNA: TGTGCCAGCCGGGACGTTGGATATGGCTACACCTTC. This sequence encodes CASRDVGYGYTF.

The rearrangement uses TRBV6-6 and TRBJ1-1; 7 nucleotides match TRBD1. With V trimmed by 2 bases and J by 1 base, 1 base remained unmatched. There are 14 residues in the CDR3. Germline lookup yields CDR1 MNHNY and CDR2 SVGAGI (reference sequence). DNA of the CDR3: TGTGCCAGCAGTTACGGGACAGCGAACACTGAAGCTTTCTTT. This translates into CASSYGTANTEAFF.

The V call is TRBV6-5, the J call TRBJ2-3; D is uncertain. The germline V gene encodes CDR1 MNHEY and CDR2 SVGAGI. This CDR3 is built from 15 residues. V lost 0 bases and J 0 bases, leaving 7 bases between the germline ends. CDR3 DNA sequence: TGTGCCAGCAGTTACTCTCAATTTAGCACAGATACGCAGTATTTT. Its protein is CASSYSQFSTDTQYF.

This clone was detected once. J is TRBJ2-5 and V is TRBV18; D is uncertain. Germline lookup yields CDR1 KGHSH and CDR2 LQKENI. This CDR3 region has 14 residues. Trimming shortened V by 6 bases and J by 3 bases, and 14 bases separated the two germline ends. The CDR3 DNA is TGTGCCAGCTCCCCTGCTGGGATTGAAGAGACCCAGTACTTC. Translating gives CASSPAGIEETQYF.

The chain employs TRBV25-1 and TRBJ2-1; 10 bases are a match to TRBD2. The germline V gene encodes CDR1 MGHDK and CDR2 SYGVNS. With 4 bases clipped from V and 7 bases from J, the junction kept 4 bases outside the gene matches. The CDR3 length is 14 residues. CDR3 residues: CASSAAGGRNEQFF. DNA of the CDR3: TGTGCCAGCAGTGCAGCGGGGGGGCGGAATGAGCAGTTCTTC.

The chain has TRBV5-1 and TRBJ2-2; tentatively, D is TRBD2 (6 bases). V lost 3 bases to trimming and J lost 1 base, with 16 bases between them. CDR3 length: 17 amino acids. The V gene's germline CDR1 is SGHRS and CDR2 YFSETQ. The CDR3 DNA sequence: TGCGCCAGCAGCTCTGTAGCGGTGAACAGGAACACCGGGGAGCTGTTTTTT. It translates to CASSSVAVNRNTGELFF.

The chain is built from TRBV27 and TRBJ1-4; no firm D call. Trimming left V 4 bases short and J 0 bases short, with 9 bases between. CDR3 size: 15 residues. CDR1 MNHEY and CDR2 SMNVEV come from the germline V gene (reference sequence). The CDR3 DNA is TGTGCCAGCAGTTACCGACGGGCAACTAATGAAAAACTGTTTTTT. Its protein product is CASSYRRATNEKLFF.

The chain combines TRBV6-5 with TRBJ1-3; D is uncertain. Germline V CDR1 and CDR2: MNHEY, SVGAGI. The CDR3 has 14 amino acids. Trimming removed 10 bases at V and 1 base at J, with 14 bases between. The CDR3 here is CATTREQSGNTIYF. The CDR3 DNA reads TGTGCCACTACGAGGGAGCAATCTGGAAACACCATATATTTT.

The V call is TRBV4-1, the J call TRBJ1-5, with 7 bases fitting TRBD1. The CDR3 is 14 residues long. Germline V gives CDR1 MGHRA, CDR2 YSYEKL. Trimming removed 3 bases from V and 5 bases from J; junction bases left unmatched: 4. The CDR3 sequence: CASSQTGSYQPQHF. The CDR3 nucleotides read TGCGCCAGCAGCCAGACAGGGAGTTATCAGCCCCAGCATTTT.

The V and J genes are TRBV30 and TRBJ1-5; D is undetermined. Germline values: CDR1 GTSNPN, CDR2 SVGIG (reference sequence). The CDR3 covers 13 residues. Trimming left V 1 base short and J 3 bases short, with 7 bases between. CDR3 protein: CAWSGPNNQPQHF. DNA for the CDR3: TGTGCCTGGAGTGGACCGAACAATCAGCCCCAGCATTTT.

In DNA form, the CDR3 reads TGCGCCAGCAGTGAGGGGGGCAGCTACAATGAGCAGTTCTTC. Its protein product is CASSEGGSYNEQFF. This chain connects TRBV10-1 to TRBJ2-1; possibly TRBD1 for D (6 bases). Germline values: CDR1 WNHNN, CDR2 SYGVQD (reference sequence). This CDR3 contains 14 residues. Trimming left V 2 bases short and J 3 bases short, with 8 bases between.

This clone came up a few times. The CDR3 protein is CASSLGTVYNEQFF. In DNA form, the CDR3 reads TGTGCCAGCAGTTTAGGGACAGTCTACAATGAGCAGTTCTTC. This chain links TRBV28 with TRBJ2-1, with 7 bases matching TRBD1. Trimming took 2 bases from V and 3 from J; bases not matched to a gene: 1. Germline V lookup: CDR1 MDHEN, CDR2 SYDVKM. The CDR3 loop spans 14 amino acids.

This chain links TRBV18 with TRBJ1-5, with 7 positions matching TRBD1. V lost 2 bases, J lost 4 bases, and 5 bases stayed unmatched. Germline V gene sequence: CDR1 KGHSH, CDR2 LQKENI. The CDR3 length is 15 residues. CDR3 sequence reads: CASSPVGDSNQPQHF. CDR3 bases: TGTGCCAGCTCACCAGTTGGGGACAGTAATCAGCCCCAGCATTTT.